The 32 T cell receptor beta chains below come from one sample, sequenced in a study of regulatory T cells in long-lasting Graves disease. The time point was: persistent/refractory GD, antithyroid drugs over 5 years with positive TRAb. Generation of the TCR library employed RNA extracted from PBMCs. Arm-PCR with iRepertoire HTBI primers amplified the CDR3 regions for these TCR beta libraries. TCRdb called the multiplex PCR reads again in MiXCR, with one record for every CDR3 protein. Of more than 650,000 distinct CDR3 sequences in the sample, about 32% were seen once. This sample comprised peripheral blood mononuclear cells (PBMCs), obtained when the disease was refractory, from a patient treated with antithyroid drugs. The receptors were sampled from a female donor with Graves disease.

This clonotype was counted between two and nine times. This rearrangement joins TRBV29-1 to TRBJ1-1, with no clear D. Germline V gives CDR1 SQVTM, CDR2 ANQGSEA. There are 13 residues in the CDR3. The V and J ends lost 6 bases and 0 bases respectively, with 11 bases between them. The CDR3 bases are TGCAGCGTCACGAGAGCCATGAACACTGAAGCTTTCTTT. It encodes CSVTRAMNTEAFF. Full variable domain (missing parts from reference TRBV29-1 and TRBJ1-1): SAVISQKPSRDICQRGTSLTIQCQVDSQVTMMFWYRQQPGQSLTLIATANQGSEATYESGFVIDKFPISRPNLTFSTLTVSNMSPEDSSIYLCSVTRAMNTEAFFGQGTRLTVV.

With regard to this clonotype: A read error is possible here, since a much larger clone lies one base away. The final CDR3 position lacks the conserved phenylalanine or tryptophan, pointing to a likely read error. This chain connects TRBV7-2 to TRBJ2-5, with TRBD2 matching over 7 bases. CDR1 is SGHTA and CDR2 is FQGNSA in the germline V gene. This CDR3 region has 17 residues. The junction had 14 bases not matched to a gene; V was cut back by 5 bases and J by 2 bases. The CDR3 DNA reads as TGTGCCAGCAGCCAAGGGCTGGGCGGGGGAGGTCAAGAGACCCAGTACCTC. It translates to CASSQGLGGGGQETQYL.

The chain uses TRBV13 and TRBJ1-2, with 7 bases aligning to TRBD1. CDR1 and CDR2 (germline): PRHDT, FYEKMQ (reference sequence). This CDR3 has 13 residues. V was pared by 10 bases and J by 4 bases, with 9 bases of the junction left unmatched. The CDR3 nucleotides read TGTGCCACCATTCAAGGGGGCGTCTATGGCTACACCTTC. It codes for CATIQGGVYGYTF.

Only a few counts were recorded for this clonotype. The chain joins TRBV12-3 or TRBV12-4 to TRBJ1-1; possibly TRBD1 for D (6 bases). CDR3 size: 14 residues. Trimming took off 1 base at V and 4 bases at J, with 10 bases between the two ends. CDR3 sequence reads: CASSLVGRGTEAFF. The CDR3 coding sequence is TGTGCCAGCAGTTTAGTAGGCAGGGGCACTGAAGCTTTCTTT.

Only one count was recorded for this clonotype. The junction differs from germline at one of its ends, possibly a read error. CDR3 coding DNA: TGCGCCAGCAGTTACTCCGGGGTTGGGCTGAACACTGAAGCTTTCTTT. This sequence encodes CASSYSGVGLNTEAFF. The chain recombines TRBV6-5 with TRBJ1-1; no clear D gene. The CDR3 loop spans 16 amino acids. CDR1 and CDR2 (germline): MNHEY, SVGAGI.

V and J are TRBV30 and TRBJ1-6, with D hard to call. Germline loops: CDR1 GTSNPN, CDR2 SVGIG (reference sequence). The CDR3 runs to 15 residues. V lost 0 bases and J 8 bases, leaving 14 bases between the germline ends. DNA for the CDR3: TGTGCCTGGAGTGTCCGGGGTGGAAGATATTCACCCCTCCACTTT. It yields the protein CAWSVRGGRYSPLHF.

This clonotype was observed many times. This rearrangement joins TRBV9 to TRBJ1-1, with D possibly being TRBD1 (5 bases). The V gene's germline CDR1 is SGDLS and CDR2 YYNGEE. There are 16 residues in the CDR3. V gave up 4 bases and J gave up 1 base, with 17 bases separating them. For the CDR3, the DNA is TGTGCCAGCAGCTCCCAACCGGGACGAGGGAACACTGAAGCTTTCTTT. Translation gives CASSSQPGRGNTEAFF.

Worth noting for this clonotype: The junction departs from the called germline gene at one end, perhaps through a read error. Here the CDR3 reads CANSYSSLVTSAPEAFF. As DNA, the CDR3 is TGTGCCAACAGTTACTCCTCGTTGGTAACATCTGCCCCTGAAGCTTTCTTT. The chain links TRBV6-9 to TRBJ1-1; D call uncertain. The CDR3 sequence is 17 residues long. The germline CDR1 and CDR2 sequences are MNHGY and SVAAGI.

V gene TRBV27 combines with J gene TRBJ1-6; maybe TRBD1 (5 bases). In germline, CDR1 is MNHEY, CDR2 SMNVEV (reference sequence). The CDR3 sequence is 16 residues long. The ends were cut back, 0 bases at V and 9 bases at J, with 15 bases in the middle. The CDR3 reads CASSLSGARGSSPLHF. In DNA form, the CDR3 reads TGTGCCAGCAGTTTATCAGGGGCGCGGGGTAGTTCACCCCTCCACTTT.

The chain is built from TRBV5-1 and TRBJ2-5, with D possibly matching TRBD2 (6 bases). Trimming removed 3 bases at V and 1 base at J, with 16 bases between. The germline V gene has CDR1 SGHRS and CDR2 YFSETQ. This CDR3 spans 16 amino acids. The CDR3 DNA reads TGCGCCAGCAGCTACGACGCGGGGTACCGCCAAGAGACCCAGTACTTC. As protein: CASSYDAGYRQETQYF.

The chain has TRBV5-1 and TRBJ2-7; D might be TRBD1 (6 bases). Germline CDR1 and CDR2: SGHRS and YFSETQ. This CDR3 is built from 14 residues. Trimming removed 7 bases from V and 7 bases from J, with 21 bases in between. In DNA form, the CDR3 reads TGCGCCAGCTCCATCGGAACAGGGAGTGAGGAGCAGTACTTC. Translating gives CASSIGTGSEEQYF.

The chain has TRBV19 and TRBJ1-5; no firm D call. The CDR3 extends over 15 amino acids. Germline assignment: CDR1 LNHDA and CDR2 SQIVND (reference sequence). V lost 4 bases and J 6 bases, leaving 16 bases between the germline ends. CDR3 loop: CASSRDPSESQPQHF. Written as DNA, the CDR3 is TGTGCCAGTAGTAGAGACCCATCAGAGTCTCAGCCCCAGCATTTT.

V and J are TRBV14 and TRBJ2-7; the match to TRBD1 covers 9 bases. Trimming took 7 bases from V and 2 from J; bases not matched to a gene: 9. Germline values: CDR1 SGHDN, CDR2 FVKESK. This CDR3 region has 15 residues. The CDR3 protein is CASTPGTGITYEQYF. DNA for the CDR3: TGTGCCAGCACGCCCGGGACAGGGATAACCTACGAGCAGTACTTC.

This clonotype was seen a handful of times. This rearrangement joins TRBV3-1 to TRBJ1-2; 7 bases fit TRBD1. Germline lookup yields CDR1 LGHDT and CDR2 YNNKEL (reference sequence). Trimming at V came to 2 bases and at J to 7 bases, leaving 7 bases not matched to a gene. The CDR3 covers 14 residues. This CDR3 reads CASSQPDRAAGYTF. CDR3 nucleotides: TGTGCCAGCAGCCAACCCGACAGGGCGGCTGGCTACACCTTC.

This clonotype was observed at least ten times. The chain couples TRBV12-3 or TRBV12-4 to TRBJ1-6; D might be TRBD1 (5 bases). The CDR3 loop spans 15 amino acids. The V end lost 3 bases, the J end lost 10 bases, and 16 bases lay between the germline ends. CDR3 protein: CASSFGAPSGSPLHF. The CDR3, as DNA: TGTGCCAGCAGTTTCGGGGCCCCTTCGGGCTCACCCCTCCACTTT.

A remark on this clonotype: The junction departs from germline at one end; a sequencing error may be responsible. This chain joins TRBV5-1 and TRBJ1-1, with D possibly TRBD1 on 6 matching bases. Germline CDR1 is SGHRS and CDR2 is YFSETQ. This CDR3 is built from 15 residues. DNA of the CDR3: TGTGCCAGCAGCTTGGTGGGGGCGGGGGACACTGAAGCTTTCTTT. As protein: CASSLVGAGDTEAFF.

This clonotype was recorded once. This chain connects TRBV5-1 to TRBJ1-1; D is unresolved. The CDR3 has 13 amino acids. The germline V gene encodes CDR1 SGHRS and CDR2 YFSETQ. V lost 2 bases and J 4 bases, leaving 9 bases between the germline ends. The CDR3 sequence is CASSFQAGTEAFF. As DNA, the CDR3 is TGCGCCAGCAGCTTTCAGGCGGGCACTGAAGCTTTCTTT.

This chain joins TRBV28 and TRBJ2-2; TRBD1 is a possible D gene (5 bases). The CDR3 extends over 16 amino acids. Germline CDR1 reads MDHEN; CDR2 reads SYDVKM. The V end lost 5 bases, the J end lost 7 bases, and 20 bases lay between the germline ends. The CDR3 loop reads CASSTTAQGEGGELFF. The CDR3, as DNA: TGTGCCAGCAGTACTACCGCACAAGGGGAAGGCGGGGAGCTGTTTTTT.

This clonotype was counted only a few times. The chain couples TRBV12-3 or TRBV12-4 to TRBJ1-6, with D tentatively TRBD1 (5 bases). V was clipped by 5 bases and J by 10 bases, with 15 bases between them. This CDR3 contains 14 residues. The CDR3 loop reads CASSLYRRESPLHF. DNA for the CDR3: TGTGCCAGCAGTCTTTACAGGAGGGAGTCACCCCTCCACTTT.

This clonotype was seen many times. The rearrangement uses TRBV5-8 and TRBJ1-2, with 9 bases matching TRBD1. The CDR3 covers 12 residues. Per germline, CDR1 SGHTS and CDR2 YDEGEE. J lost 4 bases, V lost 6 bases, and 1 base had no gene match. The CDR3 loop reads CASKDRGYGYTF. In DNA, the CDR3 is TGTGCCAGCAAGGACAGGGGCTATGGCTACACCTTC. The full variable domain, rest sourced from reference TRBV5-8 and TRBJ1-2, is EAGVTQSPTHLIKTRGQQATLRCSPISGHTSVYWYQQALGLGLQFLLWYDEGEERNRGNFPPRFSGRQFPNYSSELNVNALELEDSALYLCASKDRGYGYTFGSGTRLTVV.

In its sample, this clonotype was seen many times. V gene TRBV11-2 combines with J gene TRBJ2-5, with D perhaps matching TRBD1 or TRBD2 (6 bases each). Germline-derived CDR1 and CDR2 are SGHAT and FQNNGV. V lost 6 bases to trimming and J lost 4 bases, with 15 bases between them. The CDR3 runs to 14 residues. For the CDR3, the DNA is TGTGCCAGCAGGGAGGGGGTTCCGTCAGAGACCCAGTACTTC. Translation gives CASREGVPSETQYF.

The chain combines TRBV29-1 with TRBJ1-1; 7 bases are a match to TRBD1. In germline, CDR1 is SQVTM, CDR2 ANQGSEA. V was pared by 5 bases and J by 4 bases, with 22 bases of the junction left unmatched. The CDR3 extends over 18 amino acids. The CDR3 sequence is CSVTPTRGARVRTTEAFF. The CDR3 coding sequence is TGCAGCGTTACGCCTACCAGGGGGGCACGGGTTCGCACCACTGAAGCTTTCTTT.

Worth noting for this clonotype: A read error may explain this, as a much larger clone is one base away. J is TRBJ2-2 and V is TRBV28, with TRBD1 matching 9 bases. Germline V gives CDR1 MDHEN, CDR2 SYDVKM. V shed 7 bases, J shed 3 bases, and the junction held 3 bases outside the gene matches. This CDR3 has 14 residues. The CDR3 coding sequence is TGTGCCAGCAAACGGACAGGGGACACCGGGGAGCTGTTTTTT. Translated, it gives CASKRTGDTGELFF. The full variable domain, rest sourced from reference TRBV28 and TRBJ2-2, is DVKVTQSSRYLVKRTGEKVFLECVQDMDHENMFWYRQDPGLGLRLIYFSYDVKMKEKGDIPEGYSVSREKKERFSLILESASTNQTSMYLCASKRTGDTGELFFGEGSRLTVL.

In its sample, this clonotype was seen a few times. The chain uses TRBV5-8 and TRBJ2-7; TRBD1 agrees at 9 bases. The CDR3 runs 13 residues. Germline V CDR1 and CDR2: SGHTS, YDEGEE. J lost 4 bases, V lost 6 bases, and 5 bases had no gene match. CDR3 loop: CASTTGQGYEQYF. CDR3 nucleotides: TGTGCCAGCACCACGGGACAGGGTTACGAGCAGTACTTC.

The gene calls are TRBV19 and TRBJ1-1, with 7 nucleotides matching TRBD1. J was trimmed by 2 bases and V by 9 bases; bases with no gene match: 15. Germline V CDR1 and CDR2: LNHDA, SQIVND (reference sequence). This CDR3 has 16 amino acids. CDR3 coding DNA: TGTGCCAGCCTGCCCCTCCGGACAGGTGAAAACACTGAAGCTTTCTTT. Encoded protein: CASLPLRTGENTEAFF.

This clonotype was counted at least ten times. The CDR3 loop is CAISEKETQYF. The DNA of the CDR3 is TGTGCCATCAGTGAGAAAGAGACCCAGTACTTC. This chain connects TRBV10-3 to TRBJ2-5, with D unclear. V shed 2 bases and J shed 3 bases, with 1 base lying between them. The CDR3 has 11 amino acids. Looked up from germline, CDR1 is ENHRY and CDR2 is SYGVKD.

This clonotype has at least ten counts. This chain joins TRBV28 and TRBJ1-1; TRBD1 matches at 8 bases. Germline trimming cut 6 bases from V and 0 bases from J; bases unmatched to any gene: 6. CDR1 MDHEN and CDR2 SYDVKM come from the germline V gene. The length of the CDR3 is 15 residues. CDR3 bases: TGTGCCAGCAGGGAACAGGGGGGCATGAACACTGAAGCTTTCTTT. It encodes CASREQGGMNTEAFF.

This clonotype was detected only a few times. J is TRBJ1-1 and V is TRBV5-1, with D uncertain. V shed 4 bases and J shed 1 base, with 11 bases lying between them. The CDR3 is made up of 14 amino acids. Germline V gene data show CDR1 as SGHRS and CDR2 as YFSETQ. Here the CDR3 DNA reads TGCGCCAGCAGCCTAGCGGCCTCGAACACTGAAGCTTTCTTT. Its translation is CASSLAASNTEAFF.

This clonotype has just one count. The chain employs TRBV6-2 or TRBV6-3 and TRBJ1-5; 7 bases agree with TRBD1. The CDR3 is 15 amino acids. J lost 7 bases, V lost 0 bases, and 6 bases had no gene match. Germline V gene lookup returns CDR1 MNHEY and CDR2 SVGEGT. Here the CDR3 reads CASSYSHRGGQPQHF. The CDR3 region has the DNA TGTGCCAGCAGTTACTCCCACAGGGGCGGGCAGCCCCAGCATTTT.

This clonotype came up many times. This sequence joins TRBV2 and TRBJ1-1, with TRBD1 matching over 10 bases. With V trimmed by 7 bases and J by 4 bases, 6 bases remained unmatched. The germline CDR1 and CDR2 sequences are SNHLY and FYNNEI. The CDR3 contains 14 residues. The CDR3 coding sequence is TGTGCCAGCACGGTAGGGACAGGGGTCACTGAAGCTTTCTTT. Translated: CASTVGTGVTEAFF.

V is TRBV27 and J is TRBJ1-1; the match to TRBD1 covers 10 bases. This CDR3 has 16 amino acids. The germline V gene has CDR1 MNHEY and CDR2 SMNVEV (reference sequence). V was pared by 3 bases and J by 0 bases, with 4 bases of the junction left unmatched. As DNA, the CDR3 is TGTGCCAGCAGTTTCTCAGGGACAGGGGTGAACACTGAAGCTTTCTTT. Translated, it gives CASSFSGTGVNTEAFF.

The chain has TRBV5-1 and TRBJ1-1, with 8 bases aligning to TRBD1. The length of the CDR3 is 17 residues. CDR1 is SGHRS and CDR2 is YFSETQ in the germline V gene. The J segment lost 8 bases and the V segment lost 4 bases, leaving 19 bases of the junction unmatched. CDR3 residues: CASSDDRGIALGIEAFF. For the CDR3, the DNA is TGCGCCAGCAGCGACGACAGGGGCATCGCTCTAGGTATAGAAGCTTTCTTT.